The 13 T cell receptor beta chains in this list originate from one sample, sequenced in a study of T cell responses to AZD1222 COVID-19 vaccine. Only in-frame clones appear in the TCRdb table, and some are missing; sequencing was by immunoSEQ multiplex PCR. This repertoire shows 200,000 or so clones, 85% to 95% found once; its top ten account for 9.2%. Sequenced material: peripheral blood, taken on day 0 of AZD1222 vaccination. The source is an adult in good health.

The chain uses TRBV29-1 and TRBJ1-1; the D is unclear. The CDR3 sequence is 13 residues long. Trimming removed 4 bases from V and 4 bases from J, with 13 bases in between. Germline V gene data show CDR1 as SQVTM and CDR2 as ANQGSEA. The CDR3 bases are TGCAGCGTTGCAGGCCGCCTAGGCACTGAAGCTTTCTTT. This codes for CSVAGRLGTEAFF. Drawing the rest from reference TRBV29-1 and TRBJ1-1, the complete variable domain is SAVISQKPSRDICQRGTSLTIQCQVDSQVTMMFWYRQQPGQSLTLIATANQGSEATYESGFVIDKFPISRPNLTFSTLTVSNMSPEDSSIYLCSVAGRLGTEAFFGQGTRLTVV.

The genes are TRBV28 and TRBJ1-1, with D perhaps matching TRBD1 (5 bases). This CDR3 contains 14 residues. Trimming took 4 bases from V and 10 from J, leaving 19 bases between them. Germline V gene data show CDR1 as MDHEN and CDR2 as SYDVKM. The CDR3 is CASSSGTGGLVAFF. The CDR3 DNA reads TGTGCCAGCAGTTCGGGGACCGGGGGGTTAGTAGCTTTCTTT.

This chain uses TRBV5-1 with TRBJ2-2, with unresolved D. The CDR3 extends over 13 amino acids. V was cut by 9 bases and J by 0 bases, with 9 bases left in between. Looked up from germline, CDR1 is SGHRS and CDR2 is YFSETQ. The CDR3 region is CATGSPNTGELFF. The DNA of the CDR3 is TGCGCCACCGGGTCACCGAACACCGGGGAGCTGTTTTTT.

This chain connects TRBV6-4 to TRBJ2-7; the match to TRBD2 covers 11 bases. CDR3 size: 14 residues. Unmatched junction bases numbered 5, after V lost 5 bases and J lost 5 bases. Germline CDR1 reads MRHNA; CDR2 reads SNTAGT. The CDR3 DNA sequence: TGTGCCAGCAGTTCGACGGGACTAGCGGACGAGCAGTACTTC. Amino acid sequence: CASSSTGLADEQYF.

This clone showed up just once. As DNA, the CDR3 is TGTGCCAGCAGCTCCCACAGGGGGAGGGCTGAAGCTTTCTTT. As protein: CASSSHRGRAEAFF. The V and J genes are TRBV6-5 and TRBJ1-1, with TRBD1 matching 8 bases. This CDR3 region has 14 residues. Trimming at V came to 6 bases and at J to 6 bases, leaving 9 bases not matched to a gene. CDR1 is MNHEY and CDR2 is SVGAGI in the germline V gene.

This clone has a handful of counts. The rearrangement links TRBV6-4 to TRBJ2-4; no reliable D call. The CDR3 sequence is 14 residues long. The germline gives CDR1 MRHNA, CDR2 SNTAGT. V was trimmed by 3 bases and J by 8 bases, leaving 14 bases between them. The CDR3 DNA is TGTGCCAGCAGTGAAAGTGGATTTAGGGACATTCAGTACTTC. Translating it yields CASSESGFRDIQYF.

The rearrangement links TRBV14 to TRBJ1-1; D unresolved. Trimming left V 4 bases short and J 0 bases short, with 6 bases between. The V gene's germline CDR1 is SGHDN and CDR2 FVKESK. The CDR3 contains 13 residues. CDR3 bases: TGTGCCAGCAGCCGCTCCATGAACACTGAAGCTTTCTTT. Protein product: CASSRSMNTEAFF. The full variable domain, with the rest looked up from reference TRBV14 and TRBJ1-1, is EAGVTQFPSHSVIEKGQTVTLRCDPISGHDNLYWYRRVMGKEIKFLLHFVKESKQDESGMPNNRFLAERTGGTYSTLKVQPAELEDSGVYFCASSRSMNTEAFFGQGTRLTVV.

This rearrangement joins TRBV29-1 to TRBJ1-4; possible D gene TRBD1, 5 bases. Trimming left V 4 bases short and J 0 bases short, with 12 bases between. Germline-derived CDR1 and CDR2 are SQVTM and ANQGSEA. The CDR3 covers 15 residues. CDR3 DNA: TGCAGCGTTGTCAAGGGGCCTGCAACTAATGAAAAACTGTTTTTT. Encoded protein: CSVVKGPATNEKLFF.

The rearrangement joins TRBV13 to TRBJ1-5; 8 nucleotides match TRBD1. The CDR3 is made up of 15 amino acids. Germline V gene data show CDR1 as PRHDT and CDR2 as FYEKMQ (reference sequence). V trimming: 3 bases; J trimming: 4 bases; junction bases outside the gene matches: 5. The CDR3 here is CASSFSGQGNQPQHF. The CDR3, as DNA: TGTGCCAGCAGCTTCTCCGGACAGGGAAATCAGCCCCAGCATTTT.

The genes are TRBV4-1 and TRBJ1-4; TRBD1 might be the D (5 bases). Germline-derived CDR1 and CDR2 are MGHRA and YSYEKL. The CDR3 extends over 15 amino acids. Trimming took 8 bases from V and 5 from J, leaving 18 bases between them. Here the CDR3 DNA reads TGCGCCAGCGATTCTTTGGGACGTGGAAATGAAAAACTGTTTTTT. Its translation is CASDSLGRGNEKLFF.

The chain recombines TRBV7-9 with TRBJ2-3, with a tentative D call TRBD1 (5 bases). CDR3 length equals 15 residues. Trimming shortened V by 1 base and J by 6 bases, and 14 bases separated the two germline ends. Germline-derived CDR1 and CDR2 are SEHNR and FQNEAQ (reference sequence). The DNA for the CDR3 is TGTGCCAGCAGCTTAGAAGCACAGGTCCCTGATACGCAGTATTTT. This translates into CASSLEAQVPDTQYF.

The V gene is TRBV30, the J gene TRBJ2-7; the D is unclear. The CDR3 is 14 residues long. Germline V gene lookup returns CDR1 GTSNPN and CDR2 SVGIG (reference sequence). V lost 1 base to trimming and J lost 3 bases, with 13 bases between them. This CDR3 reads CAWSGQVYYYEQYF. The CDR3 DNA is TGTGCCTGGAGTGGGCAGGTCTACTACTACGAGCAGTACTTC.

The V and J genes are TRBV18 and TRBJ1-3; a weak D match, TRBD1 (6 bases). The CDR3 loop spans 15 amino acids. Germline V gives CDR1 KGHSH, CDR2 LQKENI. With 3 bases removed from V and 2 bases from J, the gap between germline ends came to 11 bases. CDR3 in amino acids: CASSPTGSPGNTIYF. The DNA of the CDR3 is TGTGCCAGCTCACCTACAGGGAGCCCTGGAAACACCATATATTTT.